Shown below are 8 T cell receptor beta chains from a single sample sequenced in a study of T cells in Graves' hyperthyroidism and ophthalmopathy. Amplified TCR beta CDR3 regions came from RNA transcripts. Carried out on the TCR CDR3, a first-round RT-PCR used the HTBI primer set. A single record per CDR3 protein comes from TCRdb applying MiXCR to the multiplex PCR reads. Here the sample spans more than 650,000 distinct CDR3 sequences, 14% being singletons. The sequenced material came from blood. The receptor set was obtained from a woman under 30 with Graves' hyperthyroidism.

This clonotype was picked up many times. The CDR3 here is CASSPVRGPHNEQFF. The CDR3 nucleotides read TGTGCCAGCAGCCCAGTGCGAGGCCCACACAATGAGCAGTTCTTC. The chain carries TRBV11-2 and TRBJ2-1, with D unclear. The CDR3 contains 15 residues. Trimming left V 5 bases short and J 5 bases short, with 16 bases between. Germline values: CDR1 SGHAT, CDR2 FQNNGV.

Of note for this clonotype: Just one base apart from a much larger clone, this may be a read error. CDR3 DNA: TGTGCCTGCAGTTTTATAGCGTTCCTGTACAATGAGCAGTTCTTC. The encoded protein is CACSFIAFLYNEQFF. The chain links TRBV6-2 or TRBV6-3 to TRBJ2-1, with D possibly being TRBD2 (5 bases). CDR1 and CDR2 (germline): MNHEY, SVGEGT. This CDR3 has 15 amino acids.

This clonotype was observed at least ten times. The CDR3 coding sequence is TGCGCCAGCAGCTTGGTGGGGACTAGCCCCACCGGGGAGCTGTTTTTT. It yields the protein CASSLVGTSPTGELFF. The chain has TRBV5-1 and TRBJ2-2; 9 nucleotides match TRBD2. The germline V gene has CDR1 SGHRS and CDR2 YFSETQ. Trimming cost V 0 bases and J 4 bases; bases outside gene matches: 4. The CDR3 is made up of 16 amino acids.

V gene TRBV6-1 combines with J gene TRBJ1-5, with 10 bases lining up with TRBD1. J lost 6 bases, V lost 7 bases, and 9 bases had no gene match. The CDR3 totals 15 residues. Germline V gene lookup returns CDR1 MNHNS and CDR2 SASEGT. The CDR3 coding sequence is TGTGCCAGCATCCGGGACAGGGGTTACGGTCAGCCCCAGCATTTT. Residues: CASIRDRGYGQPQHF.

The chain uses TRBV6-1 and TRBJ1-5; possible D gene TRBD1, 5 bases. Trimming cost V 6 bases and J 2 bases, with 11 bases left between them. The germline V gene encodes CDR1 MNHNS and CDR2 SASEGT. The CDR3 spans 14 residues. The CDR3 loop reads CASSPGFGNQPQHF. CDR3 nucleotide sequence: TGTGCCAGCAGCCCAGGGTTCGGCAATCAGCCCCAGCATTTT.

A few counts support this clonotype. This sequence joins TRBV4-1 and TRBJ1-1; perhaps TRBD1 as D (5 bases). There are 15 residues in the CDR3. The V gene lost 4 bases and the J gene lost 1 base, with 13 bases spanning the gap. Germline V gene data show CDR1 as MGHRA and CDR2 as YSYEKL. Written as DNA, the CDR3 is TGCGCCAGCAGCCGAGGATGGGGGAGGAACACTGAAGCTTTCTTT. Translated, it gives CASSRGWGRNTEAFF.

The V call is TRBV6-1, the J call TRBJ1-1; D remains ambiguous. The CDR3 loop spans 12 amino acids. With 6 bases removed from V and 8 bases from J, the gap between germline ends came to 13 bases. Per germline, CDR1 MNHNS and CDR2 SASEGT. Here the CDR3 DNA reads TGTGCCAGCAGCAACGTACGGGGAGAAGCTTTCTTT. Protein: CASSNVRGEAFF.

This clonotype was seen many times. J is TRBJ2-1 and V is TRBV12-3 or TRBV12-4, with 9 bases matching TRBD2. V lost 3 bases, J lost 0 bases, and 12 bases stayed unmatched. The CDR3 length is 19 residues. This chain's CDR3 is CASSFSGLAGPSSYNEQFF. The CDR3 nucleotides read TGTGCCAGCAGTTTTTCTGGGCTAGCGGGACCGAGCTCCTACAATGAGCAGTTCTTC.